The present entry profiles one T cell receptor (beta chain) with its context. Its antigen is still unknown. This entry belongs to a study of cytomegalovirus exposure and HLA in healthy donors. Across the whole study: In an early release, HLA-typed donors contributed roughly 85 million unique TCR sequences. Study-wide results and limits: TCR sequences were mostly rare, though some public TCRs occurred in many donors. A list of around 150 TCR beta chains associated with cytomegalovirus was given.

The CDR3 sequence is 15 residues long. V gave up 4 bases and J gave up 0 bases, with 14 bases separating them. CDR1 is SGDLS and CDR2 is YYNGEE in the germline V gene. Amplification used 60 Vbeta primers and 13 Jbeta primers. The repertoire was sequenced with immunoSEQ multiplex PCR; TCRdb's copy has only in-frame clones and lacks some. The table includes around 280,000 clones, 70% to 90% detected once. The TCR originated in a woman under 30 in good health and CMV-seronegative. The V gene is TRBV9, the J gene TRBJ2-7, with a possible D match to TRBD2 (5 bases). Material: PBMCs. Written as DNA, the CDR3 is TGTGCCAGCAGCCCGGGTAGCGCTAGCTCCTACGAGCAGTACTTC. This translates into CASSPGSASSYEQYF.